These T cell receptor beta chains were read from a single sample in a study of identical twins. A single record per CDR3 protein comes from TCRdb applying MiXCR to the 5' RACE reads. The table records 1.5 million or so distinct CDR3 sequences, about 32% of them present only once. The sequencing input was cord blood. Receptor source: a newborn girl in good health. Each CDR3 is given with its conserved first and last residue. D genes are given only for firm matches. Rows give clone size only sometimes, using once, few, many, or a class for an expanded clone.

J gene | D gene | V gene | clone size | CDR3 DNA | CDR3 protein
TRBJ1-5 | NA | TRBV21-1 | few | TGTGCCAGCAGCAATATAGGGGACAGTTGTCCATATAGCAATCAGCCCCAGCATTTT | CASSNIGDSCPYSNQPQHF
TRBJ2-7 | TRBD2 | TRBV20-1 | NA | TGCAGTGCTAGGACTAGCGGGAGGGGCGAGCAGTACTTC | CSARTSGRGEQYF
TRBJ2-7 | TRBD2 | TRBV5-1 | NA | TGCGCCAGCAGCCCAGGGAGGGCTTTCTACGAGCAGTACTTC | CASSPGRAFYEQYF
TRBJ1-6 | NA | TRBV7-2 | once | TGTGCCAGCAGCTTAGTCCCCGGGATTAATTCACCCCTCCACTTT | CASSLVPGINSPLHF
TRBJ1-1 | TRBD1 | TRBV5-1 | few | TGCGCCAGCAGCGACAGGGTTAGTGCCACTGAAGCTTTCTTT | CASSDRVSATEAFF
TRBJ2-1 | TRBD1 | TRBV5-1 | few | TGCGCCAGCTCACTCGTGACAGGGTACTACAATGAGCAGTTCTTC | CASSLVTGYYNEQFF
TRBJ1-2 | NA | TRBV3-1 | NA | TGTGCCAGCAGCCAAGATCACTGGGCAATGTATAGCTACACCTTC | CASSQDHWAMYSYTF
TRBJ1-5 | NA | TRBV2 | NA | TGTGCCAGTACGGGGACAACTCCCGATCAGCCCCAGCATTTT | CASTGTTPDQPQHF
TRBJ1-1 | NA | TRBV6-6 | few | TGTGCCAGCAGTTCCCCCACCGCTGAAGCTTTCTTT | CASSSPTAEAFF
TRBJ2-3 | NA | TRBV27 | few | TGTGCCAGCAGGATAAATACAGGTACAGATACGCAGTATTTT | CASRINTGTDTQYF
TRBJ2-1 | NA | TRBV3-1 | NA | TGTGCCAGCGAATCCACCTACGATGAGCAGTTCTTC | CASESTYDEQFF
TRBJ1-5 | NA | TRBV25-1 | NA | TGTGCCAGCAGTACCCCAGACCGGAGCAATCAGCCCCAGCATTTT | CASSTPDRSNQPQHF
TRBJ2-3 | TRBD2 | TRBV3-1 | NA | TGTGCCAGCAGCCCTTATGGCGGGGGGGCTGAAGATACGCAGTATTTT | CASSPYGGGAEDTQYF
TRBJ2-3 | NA | TRBV7-6 | NA | TGTGCCAGCAGCTTAGTCGGGATTCGCACAGATACGCAGTATTTT | CASSLVGIRTDTQYF
TRBJ2-1 | TRBD1 | TRBV10-3 | NA | TGTGCCATCAGTGAGCGGGACAGGGGATACAAGGAGCAGTTCTTC | CAISERDRGYKEQFF
TRBJ2-1 | TRBD2 | TRBV20-1 | few | TGCAGTGCTAGAGATCTCTTAGCGGGAGGAAGACGTGAGCAGTTCTTC | CSARDLLAGGRREQFF
TRBJ2-4 | TRBD1 | TRBV20-1 | NA | TGCAGTGCTAGAATTGACAGGGTTCTCAAAAACATTCAGTACTTC | CSARIDRVLKNIQYF
TRBJ1-2 | TRBD1 | TRBV10-3 | few | TGTGCCTTCAGTGAGTCCGGGACAGGGGGCTATGGCTACACCTTC | CAFSESGTGGYGYTF
TRBJ2-1 | NA | TRBV20-1 | NA | TGCAGTGCTAGATGGGTTAGTAGCTACAATGAGCAGTTCTTC | CSARWVSSYNEQFF
TRBJ2-3 | NA | TRBV5-1 | NA | TGCGCCAGCAGCTGGAGCGGCTACTCTCTCGAAAATACGCAGTATTTT | CASSWSGYSLENTQYF
TRBJ1-2 | TRBD1 | TRBV20-1 | few | TGCAGTGCTAGCCCCACAGGGGGGTGGTATGGCTACACCTTC | CSASPTGGWYGYTF
TRBJ1-2 | TRBD1 | TRBV5-1 | many | TGCGCCAGCAGCTTGGGGGGACAGGGAAGGAGCTACACCTTC | CASSLGGQGRSYTF
TRBJ2-7 | NA | TRBV12-3/TRBV12-4 | few | TGTGCCAGCACTCCAAGGGCCGGATACTACGAGCAGTACTTC | CASTPRAGYYEQYF
TRBJ2-4 | TRBD1 | TRBV2 | NA | TGTGCCAGCATGAGGGGGCCCAAAAACATTCAGTACTTC | CASMRGPKNIQYF
TRBJ2-3 | TRBD2 | TRBV5-1 | few | TGCGCCAGCAGCTTAGGACCGACTAGCGGGAGTACAGATACGCAGTATTTT | CASSLGPTSGSTDTQYF
TRBJ2-7 | NA | TRBV4-1 | NA | TGCGCCAGCAGCCAAGTATCGGGATACAACGAGCAGTACTTC | CASSQVSGYNEQYF
TRBJ2-7 | NA | TRBV20-1 | NA | TGCAGTGCTAGAGAGGGGGCAGGGTACAATGAGCAGTACTTC | CSAREGAGYNEQYF
TRBJ1-2 | NA | TRBV2 | few | TGTGCCAGCGTGCCAGGGTCCAACTATGGCTACACCTTC | CASVPGSNYGYTF
TRBJ2-3 | TRBD2 | TRBV7-2 | NA | TGTGCCAGCAGCGCCACAGCGGGGGTAGATACGCAGTATTTT | CASSATAGVDTQYF
TRBJ2-3 | TRBD2 | TRBV9 | few | TGTGCCAGCAGCGTAGACCCAACTAGCGGGGCGCGCACAGATACGCAGTATTTT | CASSVDPTSGARTDTQYF
TRBJ2-3 | NA | TRBV7-2 | few | TGTGCCAGCAGCTTAGGAGGACAACTTAGTCATCCGCAGTATTTT | CASSLGGQLSHPQYF
TRBJ2-7 | NA | TRBV5-1 | many | TGTGCCAGCAGCTTAGAGGGGGCCTACGAGCAGTACTTC | CASSLEGAYEQYF
TRBJ1-6 | NA | TRBV25-1 | NA | TGTGCCAGCAGTGAATTCCGGGGATTCTTCATGGATTCACCCCTCCACTTT | CASSEFRGFFMDSPLHF
TRBJ1-2 | TRBD1 | TRBV20-1 | NA | TGCAGTGCTAGAGCCCACGACAGGGAGAGCGGCGGCTACACCTTC | CSARAHDRESGGYTF
TRBJ1-5 | NA | TRBV27 | many | TGTGCCAGCAGTTTATCTCGGGGGCCCAATCAGCCCCAGCATTTT | CASSLSRGPNQPQHF
TRBJ2-7 | NA | TRBV5-4 | NA | TGTGCCAGCAGCTCGCGGCCGGGACCTTCCTACGAGCAGTACTTC | CASSSRPGPSYEQYF
TRBJ1-6 | NA | TRBV6-5 | NA | TGTGCCAGCAGTTTCAGCCGAAACCCACACGCGGGTAGAGTGTCACCCCTCCACTTT | CASSFSRNPHAGRVSPLHF
TRBJ1-5 | NA | TRBV6-5 | few | TGTGCCAGCAGTTACACAGCTTATAGCAATCAGCCCCGGCATTTT | CASSYTAYSNQPRHF
TRBJ2-7 | NA | TRBV7-2 | few | TGTGCCAGCAGCTTATCACCGGGGTTCTTCTACGAGCAGTACTTC | CASSLSPGFFYEQYF
TRBJ2-3 | NA | TRBV25-1 | few | TGTGCCAGCAGTGGCATTGGGGGGCTTGGAGATACGCAGTATTTT | CASSGIGGLGDTQYF
TRBJ1-5 | TRBD1 | TRBV13 | few | TGTGCCAGCAGCCGAAGGGACAGGGGGTGGCTTAATCAGCCCCAGCATTTT | CASSRRDRGWLNQPQHF